The 15 T cell receptor beta chains listed next were all sequenced from one sample in a study of cytomegalovirus exposure and HLA in healthy donors. PCR employed 60 Vbeta and 13 Jbeta primers. The table came from immunoSEQ multiplex PCR; TCRdb's copy has only in-frame clones and leaves some out. Of 140,000 to 150,000 clones detected, approximately 79% appear once; the ten largest clones hold 6.5% to 8%. Sequencing was performed on PBMCs. These receptors were taken from a woman aged 35 to 49 in good health and CMV-seropositive.

This clone was observed a handful of times. The V and J genes are TRBV6-6 and TRBJ2-1, with TRBD1 matching over 9 bases. CDR1 and CDR2 (germline): MNHNY, SVGAGI (reference sequence). V was clipped by 6 bases and J by 4 bases; unmatched bases: 4. CDR3 length: 14 amino acids. In DNA, the CDR3 is TGTGCCAGCAGAGCCGGGACAGGGTACAATGAGCAGTTCTTC. This encodes CASRAGTGYNEQFF.

The chain joins TRBV13 to TRBJ2-7; 11 bases map to TRBD2. This CDR3 comprises 15 residues. With V trimmed by 4 bases and J by 2 bases, 4 bases remained unmatched. Germline loops: CDR1 PRHDT, CDR2 FYEKMQ (reference sequence). Here the CDR3 reads CASSWVAGGTYEQYF. DNA of the CDR3: TGTGCCAGCAGCTGGGTAGCGGGGGGGACCTACGAGCAGTACTTC.

The chain has TRBV19 and TRBJ2-5; 7 nucleotides align to TRBD1. After removal of 1 base from V and 1 base from J, the junction contained 6 bases not matched to a gene. The CDR3 consists of 16 residues. In germline, CDR1 is LNHDA, CDR2 SQIVND (reference sequence). CDR3 loop: CASSIGPGGVQETQYF. The CDR3 coding sequence is TGTGCCAGTAGTATAGGTCCAGGGGGAGTCCAAGAGACCCAGTACTTC.

This clone came up a few times. Here the CDR3 reads CASTDGTSGNTIYF. In DNA form, the CDR3 reads TGTGCCTCGACCGACGGGACATCTGGAAACACCATATATTTT. The chain joins TRBV10-3 to TRBJ1-3, with D tentatively TRBD1 (6 bases). The V end was cut by 11 bases, the J end by 1 base, with 15 bases between. Germline V lookup: CDR1 ENHRY, CDR2 SYGVKD. The CDR3 extends over 14 amino acids.

This clone came up a few times. The chain couples TRBV19 to TRBJ2-2, with a possible D match to TRBD1 (6 bases). This CDR3 is built from 16 residues. Trimming took 4 bases from V and 0 from J, leaving 12 bases between them. CDR1 and CDR2 (germline): LNHDA, SQIVND (reference sequence). For the CDR3, the DNA is TGTGCCAGTAGTAATCCCGGGACAACGAACACCGGGGAGCTGTTTTTT. It translates to CASSNPGTTNTGELFF.

V and J are TRBV2 and TRBJ2-5, with TRBD1 matching 7 bases. The CDR3 contains 14 residues. With V trimmed by 7 bases and J by 5 bases, 10 bases remained unmatched. The germline CDR1 and CDR2 sequences are SNHLY and FYNNEI. CDR3 in amino acids: CASKRRQGAETQYF. The CDR3 DNA follows: TGTGCCAGCAAGAGGAGACAGGGAGCCGAGACCCAGTACTTC.

This chain uses TRBV29-1 with TRBJ1-1; weak D call: TRBD1 (6 bases). Germline assignment: CDR1 SQVTM and CDR2 ANQGSEA. V dropped 2 bases and J dropped 7 bases, with 11 bases sitting between them. This CDR3 is 12 amino acids long. CDR3 DNA: TGCAGCGTTGAAAGGGCAGGGGATGAAGCTTTCTTT. Its protein product is CSVERAGDEAFF.

In its sample, this clone was seen once. The gene calls are TRBV10-3 and TRBJ1-1; TRBD1 aligns across 7 bases. The germline CDR1 and CDR2 sequences are ENHRY and SYGVKD. There are 12 residues in the CDR3. The junction had 2 bases not matched to a gene; V was cut back by 6 bases and J by 4 bases. The CDR3 protein is CAIRGQSTEAFF. In nucleotides, the CDR3 is TGTGCCATCAGGGGACAGAGCACTGAAGCTTTCTTT.

This chain joins TRBV7-3 and TRBJ1-2; TRBD1 agrees at 9 bases. Per the germline V gene, CDR1 is SGHTA and CDR2 is FQGTGA. Unmatched junction bases numbered 1, after V lost 4 bases and J lost 4 bases. CDR3 length: 13 amino acids. The CDR3 coding sequence is TGTGCCAGCAGCTCGGGACAGGGCTATGGCTACACCTTC. Encoded protein: CASSSGQGYGYTF.

For this clone: At one end the junction does not follow the germline gene, possibly because of a read error. The genes are TRBV10-3 and TRBJ2-7, with 8 bases identical to TRBD1. Germline V gene data show CDR1 as ENHRY and CDR2 as SYGVKD. The CDR3 totals 16 residues. For the CDR3, the DNA is TGTGCCGTCAGTGAGGGGACAGGCTTAATCTCCTACGAGCAGTACTTC. It specifies CAVSEGTGLISYEQYF.

The rearrangement links TRBV6-1 to TRBJ2-1, with TRBD2 as a possible D gene (6 bases). V was pared by 3 bases and J by 7 bases, with 7 bases between. The CDR3 has 12 residues. CDR1 MNHNS and CDR2 SASEGT come from the germline V gene. The CDR3 DNA is TGTGCCAGCAGTGACCTAGCGAATGAGCAGTTCTTC. Translated: CASSDLANEQFF.

The genes are TRBV2 and TRBJ1-2; 7 nucleotides agree with TRBD1. There are 14 residues in the CDR3. V shed 4 bases and J 3 bases; nucleotides not matched to a gene: 5. Per the germline V gene, CDR1 is SNHLY and CDR2 is FYNNEI. CDR3 in amino acids: CASSALTGDYGYTF. The CDR3 nucleotides read TGTGCCAGCAGTGCTCTAACAGGGGACTATGGCTACACCTTC.

The V gene is TRBV29-1, the J gene TRBJ1-1; D perhaps matches TRBD1 (5 bases). The germline V gene encodes CDR1 SQVTM and CDR2 ANQGSEA. CDR3 length equals 14 residues. The ends were cut back, 4 bases at V and 1 base at J, with 13 bases in the middle. The CDR3 nucleotides are TGCAGCGTTGTTCGGGGGGGGAAGAACACTGAAGCTTTCTTT. Residues: CSVVRGGKNTEAFF.

The chain couples TRBV7-9 to TRBJ1-2; no clear D. The length of the CDR3 is 12 residues. V was trimmed by 4 bases and J by 2 bases, leaving 5 bases between them. CDR1 is SEHNR and CDR2 is FQNEAQ in the germline V gene (reference sequence). In DNA, the CDR3 is TGTGCCAGCAGCTCGTCGAACTATGGCTACACCTTC. Residues: CASSSSNYGYTF.

The genes are TRBV11-2 and TRBJ1-6, with TRBD1 matching 8 bases. Germline CDR1 reads SGHAT; CDR2 reads FQNNGV. V dropped 4 bases and J dropped 8; count of bases not matched to a gene: 7. The length of the CDR3 is 15 residues. The CDR3 coding sequence is TGTGCCAGCAGCTCCCCCAGGGACAGGTATTCACCCCTCCACTTT. Its protein product is CASSSPRDRYSPLHF.